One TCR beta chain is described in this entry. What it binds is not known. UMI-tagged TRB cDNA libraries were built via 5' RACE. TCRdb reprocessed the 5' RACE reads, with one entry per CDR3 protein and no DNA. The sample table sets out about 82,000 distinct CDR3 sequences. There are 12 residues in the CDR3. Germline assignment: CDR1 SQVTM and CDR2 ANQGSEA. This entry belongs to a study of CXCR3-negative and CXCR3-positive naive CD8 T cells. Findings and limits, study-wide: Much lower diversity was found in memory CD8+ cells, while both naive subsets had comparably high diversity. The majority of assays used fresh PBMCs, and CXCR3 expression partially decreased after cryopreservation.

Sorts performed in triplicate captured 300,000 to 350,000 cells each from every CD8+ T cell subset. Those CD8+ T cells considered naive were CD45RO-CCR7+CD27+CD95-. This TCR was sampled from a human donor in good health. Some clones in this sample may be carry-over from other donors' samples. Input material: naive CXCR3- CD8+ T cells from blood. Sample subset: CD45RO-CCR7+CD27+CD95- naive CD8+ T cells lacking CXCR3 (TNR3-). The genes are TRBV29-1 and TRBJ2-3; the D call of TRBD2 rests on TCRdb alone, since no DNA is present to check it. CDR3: CSGRLALDTQYF.